This record concerns one T cell receptor (beta chain) sequence. At one end the junction does not follow the germline gene, possibly because of a read error. The study left out patients who had uncontrolled infection, other autoimmune disease, pregnancy or lactation. Amplification yielded TCR beta CDR3 regions, with RNA transcripts as the source. With the HTBI primer set, the TCR CDR3 went through a first round of RT-PCR. TCRdb recomputed calls from the multiplex PCR reads with MiXCR, one row per CDR3 protein. The sample contains around 380,000 distinct CDR3 sequences, approximately 13% of which appear only once. These data are taken from a study of T cells in Graves' hyperthyroidism and ophthalmopathy. CDR1 is KGHSH, CDR2 LQKENI, per germline. The CDR3 length is 12 residues.

The chain links TRBV18 to TRBJ2-3; D not certain. The receptor was derived from a man aged 30 to 45 with Graves' hyperthyroidism that later progressed to Graves' ophthalmopathy. Specimen: blood. CDR3 in amino acids: CASPPLIDTQYF. The CDR3 bases are TGTGCCAGCCCACCACTGATAGATACGCAGTATTTT.